The rows below give T cell receptor beta chains drawn from one sample of a study of cytomegalovirus exposure and HLA in healthy donors. The data were produced by immunoSEQ multiplex PCR, yet TCRdb's version contains in-frame clones alone and is incomplete. The data hold over 110,000 clones, with around 78% observed a single time. Input material: PBMCs. These TCRs come from a woman aged 40 to 50 in good health and CMV-seropositive. Each CDR3 is given with its conserved first and last residue. Fields, in order: V gene, J gene, CDR3 length, D gene, clone size, CDR3 protein, CDR3 DNA. D genes are given only for firm matches. Some rows mark clone size as missing; the rest say once, few, many or name a class of expanded clone.

v_call: TRBV2
j_call: TRBJ2-7
cdr3_length: 13
d_call: NA
clone_size: NA
cdr3_aa: CASGLSGRGEQYF
cdr3_nt: TGTGCCAGTGGCCTCAGTGGGAGAGGCGAGCAGTACTTC

v_call: TRBV5-4
j_call: TRBJ2-7
cdr3_length: 16
d_call: TRBD2
clone_size: few
cdr3_aa: CASSSATSGTSYEQYF
cdr3_nt: TGTGCCAGCAGCTCAGCTACTAGCGGTACCTCCTACGAGCAGTACTTC

v_call: TRBV7-6
j_call: TRBJ2-3
cdr3_length: 17
d_call: NA
clone_size: NA
cdr3_aa: CASSLARLAERADTQYF
cdr3_nt: TGTGCCAGCAGCTTAGCGCGGCTAGCCGAGAGGGCAGATACGCAGTATTTT

v_call: TRBV19
j_call: TRBJ2-7
cdr3_length: 16
d_call: TRBD2
clone_size: NA
cdr3_aa: CASSMGGWTSTYEQYF
cdr3_nt: TGTGCCAGTAGTATGGGGGGGTGGACCTCAACCTACGAGCAGTACTTC

v_call: TRBV6-6
j_call: TRBJ2-7
cdr3_length: 14
d_call: TRBD2
clone_size: NA
cdr3_aa: CASSYSGNTYEQYF
cdr3_nt: TGTGCCAGCAGTTACAGCGGGAACACCTACGAGCAGTACTTC

v_call: TRBV10-3
j_call: TRBJ2-1
cdr3_length: 13
d_call: NA
clone_size: NA
cdr3_aa: CAISEFTGDEQFF
cdr3_nt: TGTGCCATCAGTGAGTTCACGGGGGATGAGCAGTTCTTC

v_call: TRBV7-9
j_call: TRBJ1-2
cdr3_length: 12
d_call: NA
clone_size: NA
cdr3_aa: CASSIEGAVPYF
cdr3_nt: TGTGCCAGCAGCATAGAAGGTGCGGTCCCGTACTTC

v_call: TRBV19
j_call: TRBJ1-4
cdr3_length: 17
d_call: NA
clone_size: NA
cdr3_aa: CASSPRTRVLSNEKLFF
cdr3_nt: TGTGCCAGTAGTCCCCGGACAAGGGTGTTGTCTAATGAAAAACTGTTTTTT

v_call: TRBV28
j_call: TRBJ2-7
cdr3_length: 12
d_call: NA
clone_size: NA
cdr3_aa: CASNHQFDEQYF
cdr3_nt: TGTGCCAGCAATCACCAGTTCGACGAGCAGTACTTC

v_call: TRBV5-1
j_call: TRBJ2-3
cdr3_length: 12
d_call: NA
clone_size: NA
cdr3_aa: CASSLGEITQYF
cdr3_nt: TGCGCCAGCAGCTTGGGGGAGATAACGCAGTATTTT

v_call: TRBV30
j_call: TRBJ2-7
cdr3_length: 13
d_call: NA
clone_size: once
cdr3_aa: CAQEVAVDYEQYF
cdr3_nt: TGTGCCCAGGAGGTAGCCGTGGACTACGAGCAGTACTTC

v_call: TRBV9
j_call: TRBJ2-1
cdr3_length: 14
d_call: NA
clone_size: NA
cdr3_aa: CASSEGLAEYEQFF
cdr3_nt: TGTGCCAGCAGCGAGGGACTGGCCGAGTATGAGCAGTTCTTC

v_call: TRBV19
j_call: TRBJ2-1
cdr3_length: 14
d_call: NA
clone_size: NA
cdr3_aa: CASSPAGVYNEQFF
cdr3_nt: TGTGCCAGTAGTCCAGCAGGGGTCTACAATGAGCAGTTCTTC

v_call: TRBV5-1
j_call: TRBJ2-1
cdr3_length: 17
d_call: TRBD1
clone_size: NA
cdr3_aa: CASSLVPTGEIYNEQFF
cdr3_nt: TGCGCCAGCAGCTTGGTTCCAACAGGGGAAATTTACAATGAGCAGTTCTTC

v_call: TRBV20-1
j_call: TRBJ2-1
cdr3_length: 11
d_call: NA
clone_size: NA
cdr3_aa: CSGTSYNEQFF
cdr3_nt: TGCAGTGGAACTTCCTACAATGAGCAGTTCTTC

v_call: TRBV6-5
j_call: TRBJ1-2
cdr3_length: 14
d_call: TRBD1
clone_size: NA
cdr3_aa: CASSPKDRYYGYTF
cdr3_nt: TGTGCCAGCAGTCCTAAGGACAGGTACTATGGCTACACCTTC

v_call: TRBV5-1
j_call: TRBJ2-7
cdr3_length: 15
d_call: TRBD2
clone_size: once
cdr3_aa: CASSLGLAGGYEQYF
cdr3_nt: TGCGCCAGCAGCTTGGGGTTAGCGGGAGGGTACGAGCAGTACTTC

v_call: TRBV6-1
j_call: TRBJ1-2
cdr3_length: 15
d_call: TRBD1
clone_size: NA
cdr3_aa: CASRARDRGMDGYTF
cdr3_nt: TGTGCCAGCAGAGCCCGGGACAGGGGTATGGATGGCTACACCTTC

v_call: TRBV6-5
j_call: TRBJ1-1
cdr3_length: 13
d_call: NA
clone_size: NA
cdr3_aa: CASSPQGNTEAFF
cdr3_nt: TGTGCCAGCAGTCCCCAGGGGAACACTGAAGCTTTCTTT

v_call: TRBV12-5
j_call: TRBJ2-4
cdr3_length: 13
d_call: NA
clone_size: NA
cdr3_aa: CASGLGVGNIQYF
cdr3_nt: TGTGCTAGTGGTCTCGGGGTGGGAAACATTCAGTACTTC

v_call: TRBV6-5
j_call: TRBJ2-2
cdr3_length: 15
d_call: TRBD2
clone_size: NA
cdr3_aa: CASSYDLAGVGELFF
cdr3_nt: TGTGCCAGCAGTTACGACCTAGCGGGAGTCGGGGAGCTGTTTTTT

v_call: TRBV5-1
j_call: TRBJ2-1
cdr3_length: 15
d_call: TRBD2
clone_size: NA
cdr3_aa: CASSPQGLANNEQFF
cdr3_nt: TGCGCCAGCAGCCCACAAGGACTAGCGAACAATGAGCAGTTCTTC

v_call: TRBV4-2
j_call: TRBJ1-2
cdr3_length: 15
d_call: NA
clone_size: NA
cdr3_aa: CASSKEVAETYGYTF
cdr3_nt: TGTGCCAGCAGCAAGGAGGTCGCGGAAACTTATGGCTACACCTTC

v_call: TRBV28
j_call: TRBJ2-3
cdr3_length: 14
d_call: TRBD2
clone_size: NA
cdr3_aa: CASSSSGRGDTQYF
cdr3_nt: TGTGCCAGCAGTTCTAGCGGGAGAGGAGATACGCAGTATTTT

v_call: TRBV7-2
j_call: TRBJ2-1
cdr3_length: 16
d_call: TRBD2
clone_size: NA
cdr3_aa: CASSLVGGRRENEQFF
cdr3_nt: TGTGCCAGCAGCTTAGTGGGCGGGAGAAGGGAAAATGAGCAGTTCTTC

v_call: TRBV6-5
j_call: TRBJ1-1
cdr3_length: 13
d_call: NA
clone_size: NA
cdr3_aa: CASTQRMNTEAFF
cdr3_nt: TGTGCCAGCACTCAGCGCATGAACACTGAAGCTTTCTTT

v_call: TRBV25-1
j_call: TRBJ2-7
cdr3_length: 18
d_call: TRBD2
clone_size: NA
cdr3_aa: CASSEATAGLAGENEQYF
cdr3_nt: TGTGCCAGCAGTGAAGCGACGGCGGGACTAGCGGGAGAAAACGAGCAGTACTTC

v_call: TRBV11-3
j_call: TRBJ2-7
cdr3_length: 15
d_call: TRBD1
clone_size: NA
cdr3_aa: CASSPEPGQGYEQYF
cdr3_nt: TGTGCCAGCAGCCCAGAGCCGGGACAGGGTTACGAGCAGTACTTC

v_call: TRBV4-1
j_call: TRBJ1-1
cdr3_length: 16
d_call: NA
clone_size: NA
cdr3_aa: CASSQDGRGGNTEAFF
cdr3_nt: TGCGCCAGCAGCCAAGATGGGCGGGGCGGGAACACTGAAGCTTTCTTT

v_call: TRBV5-4
j_call: TRBJ2-3
cdr3_length: 16
d_call: TRBD2
clone_size: few
cdr3_aa: CASSPGLAGNPDTQYF
cdr3_nt: TGTGCCAGCAGCCCGGGACTAGCGGGAAATCCAGATACGCAGTATTTT

v_call: TRBV6-1
j_call: TRBJ2-5
cdr3_length: 13
d_call: TRBD1
clone_size: NA
cdr3_aa: CASVRQGSETQYF
cdr3_nt: TGTGCCAGCGTCCGACAGGGGTCGGAGACCCAGTACTTC

v_call: TRBV5-6
j_call: TRBJ2-1
cdr3_length: 13
d_call: NA
clone_size: NA
cdr3_aa: CASSVGLYNEQFF
cdr3_nt: TGTGCCAGCAGCGTGGGACTCTACAATGAGCAGTTCTTC

v_call: TRBV6-1
j_call: TRBJ2-7
cdr3_length: 13
d_call: NA
clone_size: NA
cdr3_aa: CASRVEVSYEQYF
cdr3_nt: TGTGCCAGCAGAGTAGAAGTCTCCTACGAGCAGTACTTC

v_call: TRBV15
j_call: TRBJ1-2
cdr3_length: 14
d_call: TRBD1
clone_size: NA
cdr3_aa: CATSKDRTNYGYTF
cdr3_nt: TGTGCCACCAGCAAGGACAGGACGAACTATGGCTACACCTTC

v_call: TRBV5-1
j_call: TRBJ2-3
cdr3_length: 14
d_call: TRBD2
clone_size: NA
cdr3_aa: CASSLQTSGTDLYF
cdr3_nt: TGCGCCAGCAGCTTGCAGACTAGCGGGACGGATTTGTATTTT

v_call: TRBV5-1
j_call: TRBJ2-5
cdr3_length: 14
d_call: NA
clone_size: NA
cdr3_aa: CASSLGAYQETQYF
cdr3_nt: TGCGCCAGCAGCTTGGGAGCGTACCAAGAGACCCAGTACTTC

v_call: TRBV28
j_call: TRBJ2-3
cdr3_length: 14
d_call: NA
clone_size: NA
cdr3_aa: CASSSGGLTDTQYF
cdr3_nt: TGTGCCAGCAGTTCCGGGGGGCTTACAGATACGCAGTATTTT

v_call: TRBV7-9
j_call: TRBJ2-6
cdr3_length: 17
d_call: TRBD1
clone_size: NA
cdr3_aa: CASSSWDSLSGANVLTF
cdr3_nt: TGTGCCAGCAGCTCGTGGGACAGCCTCTCTGGGGCCAACGTCCTGACTTTC

v_call: TRBV20-1
j_call: TRBJ1-2
cdr3_length: 8
d_call: NA
clone_size: NA
cdr3_aa: CSAQPGDF
cdr3_nt: TGCAGTGCCCAACCCGGGGACTTC

v_call: TRBV11-2
j_call: TRBJ2-5
cdr3_length: 13
d_call: NA
clone_size: NA
cdr3_aa: CASSLDQVETQYF
cdr3_nt: TGTGCCAGCAGCTTAGATCAGGTGGAGACCCAGTACTTC

v_call: TRBV7-9
j_call: TRBJ2-7
cdr3_length: 15
d_call: TRBD2
clone_size: NA
cdr3_aa: CASSPGGGRTYEQYF
cdr3_nt: TGTGCCAGCAGCCCCGGGGGGGGGCGCACCTACGAGCAGTACTTC

v_call: TRBV5-1
j_call: TRBJ2-7
cdr3_length: 18
d_call: TRBD2
clone_size: NA
cdr3_aa: CASSPPGLPTPPKYEQYF
cdr3_nt: TGCGCCAGCAGCCCTCCGGGACTACCAACGCCCCCCAAATACGAGCAGTACTTC

v_call: TRBV11-2
j_call: TRBJ2-3
cdr3_length: 19
d_call: TRBD2
clone_size: few
cdr3_aa: CASSTQVTLAGAGADTQYF
cdr3_nt: TGTGCCAGCAGCACCCAAGTAACCCTAGCGGGAGCGGGCGCAGATACGCAGTATTTT

v_call: TRBV28
j_call: TRBJ2-5
cdr3_length: 15
d_call: NA
clone_size: few
cdr3_aa: CASSPPGEAGETQYF
cdr3_nt: TGTGCCAGCAGTCCGCCCGGGGAGGCGGGGGAGACCCAGTACTTC

v_call: TRBV18
j_call: TRBJ2-3
cdr3_length: 19
d_call: NA
clone_size: NA
cdr3_aa: CASSPGRDGRTRYTDTQYF
cdr3_nt: TGTGCCAGCTCACCAGGGCGGGACGGTAGGACGCGTTACACAGATACGCAGTATTTT

v_call: TRBV5-1
j_call: TRBJ2-7
cdr3_length: 13
d_call: TRBD1
clone_size: NA
cdr3_aa: CASSRDRDYEQYF
cdr3_nt: TGCGCCAGCAGCCGGGACAGGGATTACGAGCAGTACTTC

v_call: TRBV6-1
j_call: TRBJ2-5
cdr3_length: 15
d_call: TRBD2
clone_size: NA
cdr3_aa: CASGLRRGGRETQYF
cdr3_nt: TGTGCCAGCGGGCTTCGACGGGGGGGTCGGGAGACCCAGTACTTC

v_call: TRBV5-1
j_call: TRBJ2-2
cdr3_length: 13
d_call: NA
clone_size: NA
cdr3_aa: CASRLEGIGELFF
cdr3_nt: TGCGCCAGCAGGCTGGAGGGGATCGGGGAGCTGTTTTTT

v_call: TRBV5-4
j_call: TRBJ2-7
cdr3_length: 14
d_call: NA
clone_size: NA
cdr3_aa: CASSLGGTFYEQYF
cdr3_nt: TGTGCCAGCAGCTTGGGCGGGACTTTCTACGAGCAGTACTTC

v_call: TRBV10-3
j_call: TRBJ2-7
cdr3_length: 21
d_call: TRBD2
clone_size: NA
cdr3_aa: CAISESWWETGTSGRAHEQYF
cdr3_nt: TGTGCCATCAGTGAGTCGTGGTGGGAAACAGGGACTAGCGGGAGGGCCCACGAGCAGTACTTC

v_call: TRBV19
j_call: TRBJ2-6
cdr3_length: 15
d_call: TRBD1
clone_size: few
cdr3_aa: CASSLDRDGANVLTF
cdr3_nt: TGTGCCAGTAGTCTCGACAGGGATGGGGCCAACGTCCTGACTTTC

v_call: TRBV7-9
j_call: TRBJ1-1
cdr3_length: 13
d_call: NA
clone_size: NA
cdr3_aa: CASNTKGNTEAFF
cdr3_nt: TGTGCCAGCAACACAAAGGGGAATACTGAAGCTTTCTTT

v_call: TRBV19
j_call: TRBJ2-5
cdr3_length: 13
d_call: NA
clone_size: NA
cdr3_aa: CASRSPGEETQYF
cdr3_nt: TGTGCCAGTAGGTCGCCAGGGGAGGAGACCCAGTACTTC

v_call: TRBV5-4
j_call: TRBJ2-3
cdr3_length: 17
d_call: NA
clone_size: once
cdr3_aa: CASSWGTGVGGADTQYF
cdr3_nt: TGTGCCAGCAGCTGGGGGACGGGGGTGGGTGGCGCAGATACGCAGTATTTT

v_call: TRBV28
j_call: TRBJ2-7
cdr3_length: 14
d_call: TRBD2
clone_size: NA
cdr3_aa: CASSRAGVTYEQYF
cdr3_nt: TGTGCCAGCAGCCGAGCGGGAGTCACCTACGAGCAGTACTTC

v_call: TRBV7-9
j_call: TRBJ2-7
cdr3_length: 13
d_call: NA
clone_size: NA
cdr3_aa: CASSSGISYEQYF
cdr3_nt: TGTGCCAGCAGCTCCGGGATCTCCTACGAGCAGTACTTC

v_call: TRBV5-1
j_call: TRBJ2-1
cdr3_length: 14
d_call: NA
clone_size: NA
cdr3_aa: CASSRGPTRGEQFF
cdr3_nt: TGCGCCAGCAGCCGAGGTCCTACACGTGGTGAGCAGTTCTTC

v_call: TRBV13
j_call: TRBJ2-7
cdr3_length: 15
d_call: TRBD2
clone_size: NA
cdr3_aa: CASSLGAGGPREQYF
cdr3_nt: TGTGCCAGCAGCTTAGGAGCGGGAGGGCCAAGGGAGCAGTACTTC

v_call: TRBV30
j_call: TRBJ2-4
cdr3_length: 14
d_call: TRBD2
clone_size: NA
cdr3_aa: CAWRGGGAKNIQYF
cdr3_nt: TGTGCCTGGAGGGGCGGGGGAGCCAAAAACATTCAGTACTTC